Sequencing of this T cell receptor (beta chain) was carried out in a study of T cells in Graves' hyperthyroidism and ophthalmopathy. The germline V gene has CDR1 SGHAT and CDR2 FQNNGV. The CDR3 length is 17 residues. V shed 4 bases, J shed 1 base, and the junction held 11 bases outside the gene matches. The study, taken as a whole, reports: Stable hyperthyroidism was separated from ophthalmopathy by a model based on 13 V-J features.

Patients with ophthalmopathy all had a Clinical Activity Score of at least 3, a NOSPECS grade of at least 4 and duration under 3 months. Those patients with uncontrolled infection, other autoimmune disease, pregnancy or lactation were excluded. Every diagnosis used clinical symptoms, serum thyroxine and TRAb, thyroid ultrasound and orbital computed tomography. This clonotype was seen ten or more times. Antigen specificity is unknown. Template material for amplifying TCR beta CDR3 regions consisted of RNA transcripts. In the first-round RT-PCR of the TCR CDR3, the HTBI primer set was used. Using its own MiXCR run on the multiplex PCR reads, TCRdb lists one record per CDR3 protein. The profile shows around 390,000 distinct CDR3 sequences, around 15% of them singletons.

The sample taken for sequencing was blood. V is TRBV11-2 and J is TRBJ1-2, with 8 positions matching TRBD1. The TCR was taken from a woman in her thirties with Graves' ophthalmopathy. The CDR3 DNA reads TGTGCCAGCAGCTATGGGGCAGGGGGCATCAATAACTATGGCTACACCTTC. Translated, it gives CASSYGAGGINNYGYTF.